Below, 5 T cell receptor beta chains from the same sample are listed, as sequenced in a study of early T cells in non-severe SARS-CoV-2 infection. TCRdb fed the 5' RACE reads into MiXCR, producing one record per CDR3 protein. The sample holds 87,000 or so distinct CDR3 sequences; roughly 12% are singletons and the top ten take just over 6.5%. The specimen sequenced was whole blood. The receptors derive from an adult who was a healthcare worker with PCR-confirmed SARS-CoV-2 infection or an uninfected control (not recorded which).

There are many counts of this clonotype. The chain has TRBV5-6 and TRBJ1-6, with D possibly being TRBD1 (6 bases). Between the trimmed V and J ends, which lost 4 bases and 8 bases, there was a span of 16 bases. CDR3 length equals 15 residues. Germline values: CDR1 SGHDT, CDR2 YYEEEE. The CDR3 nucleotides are TGTGCCAGCAGCGCGGGACCGAAGGGGGATTCACCCCTCCACTTT. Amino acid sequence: CASSAGPKGDSPLHF.

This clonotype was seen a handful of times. This CDR3 is CASSPERGVQFF. DNA for the CDR3: TGCGCCAGCAGCCCAGAGCGGGGTGTACAGTTCTTC. This rearrangement joins TRBV5-1 to TRBJ2-1, with TRBD2 matching over 7 bases. Trimming took 4 bases from V and 13 from J; bases not matched to a gene: 8. CDR1 is SGHRS and CDR2 is YFSETQ in the germline V gene. This CDR3 is built from 12 residues.

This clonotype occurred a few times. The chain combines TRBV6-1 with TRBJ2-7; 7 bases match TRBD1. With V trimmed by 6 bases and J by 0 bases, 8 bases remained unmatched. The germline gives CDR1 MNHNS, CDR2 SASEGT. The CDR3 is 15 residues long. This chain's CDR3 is CASSLGQASSYEQYF. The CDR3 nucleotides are TGTGCCAGCAGCCTCGGACAGGCCAGCTCCTACGAGCAGTACTTC.

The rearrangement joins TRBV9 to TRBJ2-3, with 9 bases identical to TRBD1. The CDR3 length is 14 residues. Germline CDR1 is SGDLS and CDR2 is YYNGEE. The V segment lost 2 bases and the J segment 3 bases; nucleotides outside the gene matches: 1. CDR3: CASSVGTGTDTQYF. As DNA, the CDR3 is TGTGCCAGCAGCGTGGGGACAGGGACAGATACGCAGTATTTT. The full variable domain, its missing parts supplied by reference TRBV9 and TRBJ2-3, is DSGVTQTPKHLITATGQRVTLRCSPRSGDLSVYWYQQSLDQGLQFLIQYYNGEERAKGNILERFSAQQFPDLHSELNLSSLELGDSALYFCASSVGTGTDTQYFGPGTRLTVL.

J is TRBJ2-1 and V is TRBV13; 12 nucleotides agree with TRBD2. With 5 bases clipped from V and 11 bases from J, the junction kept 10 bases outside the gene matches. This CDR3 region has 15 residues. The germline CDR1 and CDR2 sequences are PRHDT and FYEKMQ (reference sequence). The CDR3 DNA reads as TGTGCCAGCAGCCCCCGCTCTAGCGGGAGGGTTCAGCAGTTCTTC. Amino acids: CASSPRSSGRVQQFF.